This passage covers 8 T cell receptor beta chains from one sample sequenced in a study of blood T cell repertoires in COVID-19. Assay: immunoSEQ multiplex PCR; the TCRdb copy retains only in-frame clones and omits some. The sample holds approximately 56,000 clones, 81% seen once. The sample taken for sequencing was peripheral blood. All receptors derive from a woman older than 75 with COVID-19, enrolled during active disease.

This clone showed up many times. This chain links TRBV5-6 with TRBJ2-1; 11 bases fit TRBD1. Germline trimming cut 7 bases from V and 9 bases from J; bases unmatched to any gene: 9. Per germline, CDR1 SGHDT and CDR2 YYEEEE. The CDR3 covers 14 residues. The CDR3 DNA is TGTGCCAGCGCACCTGGACAGGGGGCTATTGAGCAGTTCTTC. Its protein product is CASAPGQGAIEQFF.

CDR3 nucleotides: TGTGCCAGCAGCTTATCCTTCAGCGGAGCGAACACCGGGGAGCTGTTTTTT. It translates to CASSLSFSGANTGELFF. The V and J genes are TRBV11-2 and TRBJ2-2, with TRBD2 as a possible D gene (5 bases). Deletions cut 2 bases from V and 0 bases from J, with 13 bases between. The CDR3 runs to 17 residues. Germline assignment: CDR1 SGHAT and CDR2 FQNNGV.

This clone appeared a single time. The genes are TRBV3-1 (or the pseudogene TRBV3-2) and TRBJ1-2; TRBD1 agrees at 7 bases. This CDR3 is built from 17 residues. The ends lost 4 bases at V and 0 bases at J; junction bases unmatched: 11. In germline, CDR1 is LGHDT, CDR2 YNNKEL (reference sequence). This CDR3 is CASSRGQSLLSNYGYTF. The CDR3 nucleotides read TGTGCCAGCAGCCGGGGACAGTCCCTTCTTTCTAACTATGGCTACACCTTC.

This chain joins TRBV9 and TRBJ2-7; D might be TRBD2 (5 bases). Trimming took 4 bases from V and 0 from J, leaving 14 bases between them. The CDR3 loop spans 15 amino acids. Germline V lookup: CDR1 SGDLS, CDR2 YYNGEE. The CDR3 region is CASSPGSGHSYEQYF. Written as DNA, the CDR3 is TGTGCCAGCAGCCCCGGCAGCGGCCACTCCTACGAGCAGTACTTC.

The chain uses TRBV4-1 and TRBJ2-1, with D perhaps matching TRBD2 (5 bases). The CDR3 runs 15 residues. The V gene lost 5 bases and the J gene lost 8 bases, with 19 bases spanning the gap. Germline V lookup: CDR1 MGHRA, CDR2 YSYEKL. The CDR3 DNA is TGCGCCAGCAGCTCCTCCTTTACTAGTAACTATGAGCAGTTCTTC. Its translation: CASSSSFTSNYEQFF.

The chain combines TRBV3-1 (or the pseudogene TRBV3-2) with TRBJ1-1, with D unresolved. The CDR3 totals 13 residues. Germline V lookup: CDR1 LGHDT, CDR2 YNNKEL (reference sequence). The V end lost 2 bases, the J end lost 4 bases, and 8 bases lay between the germline ends. CDR3 amino acids: CASSQTMVTEAFF. For the CDR3, the DNA is TGTGCCAGCAGCCAAACTATGGTCACTGAAGCTTTCTTT.

V is TRBV9 and J is TRBJ1-2; tentatively, D is TRBD1 (6 bases). Germline CDR1 is SGDLS and CDR2 is YYNGEE. V lost 4 bases and J 5 bases, leaving 15 bases between the germline ends. CDR3 size: 14 residues. In DNA, the CDR3 is TGTGCCAGCAGCCCAGAGGGACACCTTTATGGCTACACCTTC. Protein sequence: CASSPEGHLYGYTF. The whole variable domain, remainder taken from reference TRBV9 and TRBJ1-2, is DSGVTQTPKHLITATGQRVTLRCSPRSGDLSVYWYQQSLDQGLQFLIQYYNGEERAKGNILERFSAQQFPDLHSELNLSSLELGDSALYFCASSPEGHLYGYTFGSGTRLTVV.

This clone was found once. The chain has TRBV14 and TRBJ1-1, with D hard to call. Germline CDR1 SGHDN, CDR2 FVKESK. This CDR3 contains 12 residues. Trimming left V 6 bases short and J 4 bases short, with 9 bases between. CDR3 in amino acids: CASSPPSTEAFF. The CDR3 DNA sequence: TGTGCCAGCAGTCCCCCGAGCACTGAAGCTTTCTTT.